The 24 T cell receptor beta chains listed next were all sequenced from one sample in a study of cytomegalovirus exposure and HLA in healthy donors. Vbeta (60) and Jbeta (13) primers were used in the PCR. Sequenced by immunoSEQ multiplex PCR; TCRdb stores in-frame clones only, minus some. The profile covers more than 140,000 clones, with about 79% appearing a single time and about 0.64% taken by the ten largest. Sequenced material: PBMCs. These TCRs come from a male donor in good health and CMV-seronegative.

The chain carries TRBV13 and TRBJ1-2; 8 nucleotides match TRBD1. Losses at the gene ends were 1 base for V and 6 bases for J; bases not matched to a gene: 1. CDR3 length: 13 amino acids. Germline CDR1 PRHDT, CDR2 FYEKMQ (reference sequence). CDR3 region: CASSLVRGHGYTF. The CDR3 DNA follows: TGTGCCAGCAGCTTAGTCAGGGGGCATGGCTACACCTTC.

The gene calls are TRBV9 and TRBJ1-4; 9 bases line up with TRBD1. V gave up 3 bases and J gave up 5 bases; unmatched junction bases: 8. CDR3 length equals 16 residues. In germline, CDR1 is SGDLS, CDR2 YYNGEE. The CDR3 reads CASSGKDRGANEKLFF. The CDR3 nucleotides read TGTGCCAGCAGCGGGAAGGACAGGGGAGCGAATGAAAAACTGTTTTTT. Full variable domain (missing parts from reference TRBV9 and TRBJ1-4): DSGVTQTPKHLITATGQRVTLRCSPRSGDLSVYWYQQSLDQGLQFLIQYYNGEERAKGNILERFSAQQFPDLHSELNLSSLELGDSALYFCASSGKDRGANEKLFFGSGTQLSVL.

This clone came up once. The V gene is TRBV7-9, the J gene TRBJ1-4, with D hard to call. V was cut by 5 bases and J by 6 bases, with 16 bases left in between. CDR3 length: 15 residues. Per germline, CDR1 SEHNR and CDR2 FQNEAQ (reference sequence). The CDR3 bases are TGTGCCAGCAGCCCAGCGGGCAGGCCCTATGAAAAACTGTTTTTT. This gives the protein CASSPAGRPYEKLFF.

In its sample, this clone was seen a few times. The chain employs TRBV9 and TRBJ1-1; no reliable D call. The CDR3 is 13 residues long. In germline, CDR1 is SGDLS, CDR2 YYNGEE. Trimming took 0 bases from V and 1 from J, leaving 4 bases between them. CDR3 bases: TGTGCCAGCAGCGTAGACAGGAACACTGAAGCTTTCTTT. Its translation: CASSVDRNTEAFF. Supplemented by reference TRBV9 and TRBJ1-1, the full variable domain reads DSGVTQTPKHLITATGQRVTLRCSPRSGDLSVYWYQQSLDQGLQFLIQYYNGEERAKGNILERFSAQQFPDLHSELNLSSLELGDSALYFCASSVDRNTEAFFGQGTRLTVV.

The chain employs TRBV2 and TRBJ2-1; 11 bases line up with TRBD1. The ends lost 5 bases at V and 8 bases at J; junction bases unmatched: 5. This CDR3 region has 14 residues. CDR1 SNHLY and CDR2 FYNNEI come from the germline V gene. DNA for the CDR3: TGTGCCAGCAGTTGGGGACAGGGGGAGGATGAGCAGTTCTTC. Residues: CASSWGQGEDEQFF.

The rearrangement links TRBV7-3 to TRBJ2-2, with D hard to call. Trimming stripped 5 bases from V and 4 bases from J, with 8 bases between. This CDR3 region has 13 residues. Germline V CDR1 and CDR2: SGHTA, FQGTGA. The DNA of the CDR3 is TGTGCCAGCAGCCCCTATAGCACCGGGGAGCTGTTTTTT. Amino acids: CASSPYSTGELFF.

The chain uses TRBV27 and TRBJ2-7, with D uncertain. V shed 0 bases and J shed 3 bases, with 15 bases lying between them. Germline V gene lookup returns CDR1 MNHEY and CDR2 SMNVEV (reference sequence). CDR3 length: 16 amino acids. CDR3 sequence: CASSLSPFGSRYEQYF. The CDR3, as DNA: TGTGCCAGCAGTTTATCTCCCTTTGGTAGCCGCTACGAGCAGTACTTC.

The chain recombines TRBV6-5 with TRBJ2-1; the match to TRBD2 covers 10 bases. Germline lookup yields CDR1 MNHEY and CDR2 SVGAGI. There are 15 residues in the CDR3. After removal of 4 bases from V and 8 bases from J, the junction contained 8 bases not matched to a gene. The chain's CDR3 is CASSSPGTSVDEQFF. The CDR3 bases are TGTGCCAGCAGTTCTCCCGGGACTAGCGTCGATGAGCAGTTCTTC.

The rearrangement uses TRBV9 and TRBJ2-1; no clear D. V lost 0 bases to trimming and J lost 0 bases, with 7 bases between them. The CDR3 is 15 residues long. CDR1 SGDLS and CDR2 YYNGEE come from the germline V gene. The CDR3 here is CASSVGYSSYNEQFF. The CDR3 coding sequence is TGTGCCAGCAGCGTAGGTTACAGCTCCTACAATGAGCAGTTCTTC.

The V gene is TRBV5-1, the J gene TRBJ2-6; 10 bases are a match to TRBD1. CDR1 and CDR2 (germline): SGHRS, YFSETQ. With 8 bases clipped from V and 4 bases from J, the junction kept 6 bases outside the gene matches. The CDR3 runs 15 residues. CDR3 nucleotides: TGCGCCAGAAGGGGGACAGGGGACGGGGCCAACGTCCTGACTTTC. Translation: CARRGTGDGANVLTF. The full variable domain, its missing parts supplied by reference TRBV5-1 and TRBJ2-6, is KAGVTQTPRYLIKTRGQQVTLSCSPISGHRSVSWYQQTPGQGLQFLFEYFSETQRNKGNFPGRFSGRQFSNSRSEMNVSTLELGDSALYLCARRGTGDGANVLTFGAGSRLTVL.

The CDR3 coding sequence is TGTGCCAGCAGTTATGACGACTTCACTGAAGCTTTCTTT. Protein product: CASSYDDFTEAFF. The genes are TRBV6-6 and TRBJ1-1; D unclear. The CDR3 has 13 amino acids. Trimming cost V 3 bases and J 4 bases, with 9 bases left between them. Germline CDR1 MNHNY, CDR2 SVGAGI (reference sequence).

The chain links TRBV5-6 to TRBJ1-2; 9 bases map to TRBD1. The J segment lost 4 bases and the V segment lost 0 bases, leaving 7 bases of the junction unmatched. The CDR3 spans 16 residues. Germline V lookup: CDR1 SGHDT, CDR2 YYEEEE. The CDR3 DNA reads as TGTGCCAGCAGCTTGGAGGACAGGGGAAGAGGCTATGGCTACACCTTC. Translated, it gives CASSLEDRGRGYGYTF.

The J gene is TRBJ1-5, the V gene TRBV4-1; the D is unclear. The CDR3 extends over 12 amino acids. Germline assignment: CDR1 MGHRA and CDR2 YSYEKL. V lost 5 bases to trimming and J lost 7 bases, with 9 bases between them. Here the CDR3 DNA reads TGCGCCAGCAGCTCAGCCGGGCAGCCCCAGCATTTT. The encoded protein is CASSSAGQPQHF.

The rearrangement links TRBV5-1 to TRBJ1-6, with D tentatively TRBD1 (6 bases). This CDR3 spans 15 amino acids. Germline CDR1 SGHRS, CDR2 YFSETQ. V was shortened by 3 bases and J by 2 bases, with 9 bases between the two germline ends. CDR3 DNA: TGCGCCAGCAGCTCCGGACAGCCCTATAATTCACCCCTCCACTTT. This sequence encodes CASSSGQPYNSPLHF.

The chain carries TRBV7-9 and TRBJ2-4; 7 bases map to TRBD2. The ends lost 5 bases at V and 7 bases at J; junction bases unmatched: 14. This CDR3 contains 16 residues. Germline values: CDR1 SEHNR, CDR2 FQNEAQ (reference sequence). The CDR3 sequence: CASSRWGGEVGNIQYF. CDR3 nucleotide sequence: TGTGCCAGCAGCCGCTGGGGGGGGGAGGTGGGGAACATTCAGTACTTC.

This clone was counted between two and nine times. Other DNA variants within this sample encode the same CDR3. Here the CDR3 reads CASSWTGGQPQHF. CDR3 nucleotide sequence: TGTGCCAGCAGCTGGACAGGGGGACAGCCCCAGCATTTT. This sequence joins TRBV7-9 and TRBJ1-5, with 10 bases fitting TRBD1. CDR3 length: 13 amino acids. J gave up 7 bases and V 4 bases, and 1 base lay outside the gene matches. Per germline, CDR1 SEHNR and CDR2 FQNEAQ (reference sequence). Together with reference TRBV7-9 and TRBJ1-5, the CDR3 gives the full variable domain: DTGVSQNPRHKITKRGQNVTFRCDPISEHNRLYWYRQTLGQGPEFLTYFQNEAQLEKSRLLSDRFSAERPKGSFSTLEIQRTEQGDSAMYLCASSWTGGQPQHFGDGTRLSIL.

This chain uses TRBV9 with TRBJ1-2; D not resolved. Germline lookup yields CDR1 SGDLS and CDR2 YYNGEE. The CDR3 length is 14 residues. The V and J ends lost 0 bases and 6 bases respectively, with 12 bases between them. For the CDR3, the DNA is TGTGCCAGCAGCGTAGTAGGAGGAACTCATGGCTACACCTTC. Translated: CASSVVGGTHGYTF.

J is TRBJ2-3 and V is TRBV29-1; TRBD2 matches 9 bases. CDR1 and CDR2 (germline): SQVTM, ANQGSEA. Trimming removed 8 bases from V and 4 bases from J; junction bases left unmatched: 7. The CDR3 sequence is 13 residues long. CDR3 sequence (DNA): TGCAGCATGGGCGCGGGGGGGGCAGATACGCAGTATTTT. Protein product: CSMGAGGADTQYF.

This sequence joins TRBV30 and TRBJ1-3; the match to TRBD1 covers 7 bases. Germline CDR1 reads GTSNPN; CDR2 reads SVGIG (reference sequence). With 7 bases clipped from V and 4 bases from J, the junction kept 7 bases outside the gene matches. The CDR3 covers 13 residues. The CDR3 DNA reads as TGTGCCTACTCCAGGGGGTCGGGAAACACCATATATTTT. Translated: CAYSRGSGNTIYF.

The rearrangement uses TRBV5-5 and TRBJ2-7; a possible D gene is TRBD2 (5 bases). From germline, CDR1 is SGHKS and CDR2 YYEKEE (reference sequence). V was cut by 3 bases and J by 0 bases, with 13 bases left in between. The CDR3 covers 15 residues. CDR3 loop: CASSYRGTLSYEQYF. The CDR3 DNA reads TGTGCCAGCAGCTACCGGGGAACACTCTCCTACGAGCAGTACTTC. Filled out from reference TRBV5-5 and TRBJ2-7, the complete variable domain reads DAGVTQSPTHLIKTRGQQVTLRCSPISGHKSVSWYQQVLGQGPQFIFQYYEKEERGRGNFPDRFSARQFPNYSSELNVNALLLGDSALYLCASSYRGTLSYEQYFGPGTRLTVT.

Here the CDR3 DNA reads TGTGCCAGCAGCGTAGGGCTAGTCTCCTACAATGAGCAGTTCTTC. This encodes CASSVGLVSYNEQFF. The chain links TRBV9 to TRBJ2-1; D is undetermined. Per the germline V gene, CDR1 is SGDLS and CDR2 is YYNGEE. V gave up 0 bases and J gave up 0 bases, with 7 bases separating them. The CDR3 loop spans 15 amino acids.

This chain connects TRBV5-6 to TRBJ2-1; 7 bases agree with TRBD1. The germline gives CDR1 SGHDT, CDR2 YYEEEE. V shed 7 bases, J shed 0 bases, and the junction held 7 bases outside the gene matches. CDR3 size: 15 residues. CDR3: CASGITGVSYNEQFF. The CDR3 DNA reads as TGTGCCAGCGGTATAACAGGGGTCTCCTACAATGAGCAGTTCTTC.

This clone was detected only a few times. The rearrangement uses TRBV7-2 and TRBJ1-6, with D possibly TRBD1 on 6 matching bases. The CDR3 length is 19 residues. The ends were cut back, 3 bases at V and 0 bases at J, with 18 bases in the middle. Germline CDR1 SGHTA, CDR2 FQGNSA. DNA of the CDR3: TGTGCCAGCAGCTTGCACAGGGAAATCGCTAGCTCCTATAATTCACCCCTCCACTTT. This encodes CASSLHREIASSYNSPLHF.

This clone has more than one count but fewer than ten. The V gene is TRBV27, the J gene TRBJ1-1; TRBD1 agrees at 8 bases. Germline CDR1 reads MNHEY; CDR2 reads SMNVEV (reference sequence). CDR3 length equals 16 residues. V shed 3 bases and J 4 bases; nucleotides not matched to a gene: 10. CDR3 loop: CASSLRGGRGLTEAFF. Written as DNA, the CDR3 is TGTGCCAGCAGTTTGCGGGGTGGCAGGGGGCTCACTGAAGCTTTCTTT.